The clone carrying this T cell receptor (beta chain) has only a few counts. Antigen specificity is unknown. TCRdb analysed the RT-PCR reads with MiXCR anew, one entry per CDR3 protein. The sample consists of 300,000 to 350,000 distinct CDR3 sequences, roughly 22% of them appearing once. This record comes from a study of response to subunit inactivated influenza vaccine. Broader study findings: The authors proposed limited new T cell recruitment per seasonal influenza vaccination.

The clonotype was recovered from a man between 45 and 75 years old who received an inactivated influenza vaccine. This specimen was PBMCs from blood, taken approximately 20 months after vaccination.

CDR3 loop: CASSLDPPGGWGTEAFF. In DNA, the CDR3 is TGTGCCAGCAGCTTAGACCCCCCTGGGGGGTGGGGTACTGAAGCTTTCTTT. The chain combines TRBV7-6 with TRBJ1-1; D is perhaps TRBD1 (5 bases). The V gene's germline CDR1 is SGHVS and CDR2 FNYEAQ. The ends were cut back, 1 base at V and 5 bases at J, with 20 bases in the middle. The CDR3 totals 17 residues.